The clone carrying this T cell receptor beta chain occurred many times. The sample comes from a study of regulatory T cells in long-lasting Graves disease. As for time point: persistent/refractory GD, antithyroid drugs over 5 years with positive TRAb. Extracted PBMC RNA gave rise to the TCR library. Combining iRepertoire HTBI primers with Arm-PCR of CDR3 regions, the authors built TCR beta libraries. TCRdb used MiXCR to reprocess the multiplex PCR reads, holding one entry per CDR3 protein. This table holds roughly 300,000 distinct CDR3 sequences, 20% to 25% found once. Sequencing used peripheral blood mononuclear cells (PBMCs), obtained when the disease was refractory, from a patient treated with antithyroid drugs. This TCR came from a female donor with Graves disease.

CDR3 sequence (DNA): TGTGCCAGCAGCCAAGATGGAACGCAGTACTATGGCTACACCTTC. Residues: CASSQDGTQYYGYTF. The chain combines TRBV3-1 with TRBJ1-2; D is ambiguous. The length of the CDR3 is 15 residues. V lost 0 bases, J lost 3 bases, and 11 bases lay in between. Germline V CDR1 and CDR2: LGHDT, YNNKEL (reference sequence).